This T cell receptor beta chain is from a study of long-term antiretroviral therapy in people with HIV. Overall study findings and caveats: Information pertaining to ART adherence, viral resistance or therapeutic modifications was not obtained.

The CDR3 spans 15 residues. The V and J ends lost 3 bases and 4 bases, in that order; junction bases with no gene match: 8. Germline V gives CDR1 KGHSH, CDR2 LQKENI. The libraries were made with immunoSEQ v3.0 at survey level. The repertoire was sequenced with immunoSEQ multiplex PCR; TCRdb's copy has only in-frame clones and lacks some. The repertoire has about 28,000 clones, around 84% of them found once; the top ten carry less than 8%. To note about this clone: Its target is not known.

The TCR sequence derives from a man aged 18 to 30 with HIV. The sample in question was unsorted PBMCs, obtained 0.4 years after starting antiretroviral therapy. This rearrangement joins TRBV18 to TRBJ1-1, with 7 bases identical to TRBD1. CDR3 nucleotides: TGTGCCAGCTCACCGTATACAGGGGTAGGCACTGAAGCTTTCTTT. This codes for CASSPYTGVGTEAFF.